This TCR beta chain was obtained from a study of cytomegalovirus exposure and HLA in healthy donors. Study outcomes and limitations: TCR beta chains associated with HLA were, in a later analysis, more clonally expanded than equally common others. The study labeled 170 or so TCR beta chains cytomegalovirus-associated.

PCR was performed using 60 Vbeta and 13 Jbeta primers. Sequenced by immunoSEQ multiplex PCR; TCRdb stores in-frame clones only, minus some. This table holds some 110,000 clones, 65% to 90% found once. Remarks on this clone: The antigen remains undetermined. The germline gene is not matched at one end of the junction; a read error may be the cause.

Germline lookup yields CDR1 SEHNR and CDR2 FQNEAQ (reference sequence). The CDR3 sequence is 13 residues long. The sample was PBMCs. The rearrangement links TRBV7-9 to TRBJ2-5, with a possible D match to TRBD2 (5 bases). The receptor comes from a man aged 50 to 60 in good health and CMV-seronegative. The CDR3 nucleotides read TGTTCCAGCAGCCTACTAGGAGGAGAGACCCAGTACTTC. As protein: CSSSLLGGETQYF.